These T cell receptor beta chains were read from a single sample in a study of cytomegalovirus exposure and HLA in healthy donors. The protocol was immunoSEQ multiplex PCR, while the TCRdb copy is restricted to in-frame clones and leaves out a portion. The sample consists of hundreds of thousands of clones, around nine tenths of them appearing once. The sequencing input was PBMCs. The receptors come from a woman aged 18-30 years in good health and CMV-seronegative. Both conserved end residues are part of each CDR3. A D gene is named only where the DNA matches it firmly. Clone size is given for some rows only: seen once, a few or many times, or a class if the clone is expanded.

CDR3nt	CDR3aa	d_gene	len	v_gene	j_gene	abundance
TGTGCCAGCAGTTTACAGGGGGTTAACACCGGGGAGCTGTTTTTT	CASSLQGVNTGELFF	TRBD1	15	TRBV28	TRBJ2-2	NA
TGTGCCAGCAGTTTCAGAGGGCCAGCTTTCTTT	CASSFRGPAFF	NA	11	TRBV28	TRBJ1-1	NA
TGCGCCAGCAGCCTGGGACTAGCGGCCGCGGGGGAGACCCAGTACTTC	CASSLGLAAAGETQYF	TRBD2	16	TRBV5-1	TRBJ2-5	NA
TGCGCCAGCAGCTTGGGCCCACAGGGGGTCCAAGAGACCCAGTACTTC	CASSLGPQGVQETQYF	TRBD1	16	TRBV5-1	TRBJ2-5	NA
TGCGCCAGCTGTAACAGGGGGGTCAATCAGCCCCAGCATTTT	CASCNRGVNQPQHF	TRBD1	14	TRBV10-2	TRBJ1-5	NA
TGCGCCAGCAGCAACTGGGGACTAGCGGGGGCAGAGACCCAGTACTTC	CASSNWGLAGAETQYF	TRBD2	16	TRBV5-1	TRBJ2-5	NA
TGTGCCAGCAGCACAAATCACAGGGGGGCGGCTGAAGCTTTCTTT	CASSTNHRGAAEAFF	TRBD1	15	TRBV5-5	TRBJ1-1	NA
TGTGCCAGCAGTAGAATCGGGGTCCGGAAACTGTTTTTT	CASSRIGVRKLFF	NA	13	TRBV28	TRBJ1-4	NA
TGTGCCAGCAGTTGGGACAGAATTAACTATGGCTACACCTTC	CASSWDRINYGYTF	TRBD1	14	TRBV6-6	TRBJ1-2	NA
TGCGCCAGCAGCGTAGGGGGCGAGCAGTACTTC	CASSVGGEQYF	NA	11	TRBV10-2	TRBJ2-7	few
TGTGCCAGCAGCCCTAGGGATGCAGGGCGCACCGGGGAGCTGTTTTTT	CASSPRDAGRTGELFF	NA	16	TRBV11-2	TRBJ2-2	NA
TGTGCCAGCAAGAGGACTGAAGCTTTCTTT	CASKRTEAFF	NA	10	TRBV28	TRBJ1-1	NA
TGTGCCAGCAGCGTATTTGACAGGGGGCAAAACACCATATATTTT	CASSVFDRGQNTIYF	TRBD1	15	TRBV9	TRBJ1-3	NA
TGTGCCAGCAGTACCATACAGGGGGCCGGTGAAAAACTGTTTTTT	CASSTIQGAGEKLFF	TRBD1	15	TRBV6-1	TRBJ1-4	NA
TGTGCCAGCAGCTTAGGGACTAGCGGGACGCCTGAGCAGTTCTTC	CASSLGTSGTPEQFF	TRBD2	15	TRBV11-2	TRBJ2-1	NA
TGTGCCAGCAGCCAACCACCCCACCGGGACAGTCCCAACTCTTATAATTCACCCCTCCACTTT	CASSQPPHRDSPNSYNSPLHF	TRBD1	21	TRBV4-2	TRBJ1-6	NA
TGCGCCAGCAGCCTTGACAGGGGGGGAAATGAAAAACTGTTTTTT	CASSLDRGGNEKLFF	TRBD1	15	TRBV5-1	TRBJ1-4	NA
TGTGCCAGCTCACTGACTGGGGGGGACACCGGGGAGCTGTTTTTT	CASSLTGGDTGELFF	TRBD2	15	TRBV18	TRBJ2-2	NA
TGTGCCAGCAGTTTCAACAATGAGCAGTTCTTC	CASSFNNEQFF	NA	11	TRBV28	TRBJ2-1	NA
TGTGCCACCAGCGCGAGGACAGTGAACACTGAAGCTTTCTTT	CATSARTVNTEAFF	NA	14	TRBV15	TRBJ1-1	NA
TGTGCTAGTGGTTTATTCGTCGGAGGTGAGCAGTTCTTC	CASGLFVGGEQFF	NA	13	TRBV12-5	TRBJ2-1	NA
TGTGCCAGCAGCGTAGTTCATCTGCTAGCGGGATCGGCCGGGGAGCTGTTTTTT	CASSVVHLLAGSAGELFF	TRBD2	18	TRBV9	TRBJ2-2	NA
TGTGCCAGCAGCCAACTAGCGGGAGAAACCTACGAGCAGTACTTC	CASSQLAGETYEQYF	TRBD2	15	TRBV7-8	TRBJ2-7	NA
TGTGCCAGCGTCCGGACAGGGTTCGGTACTGAAGCTTTCTTT	CASVRTGFGTEAFF	TRBD1	14	TRBV6-5	TRBJ1-1	NA
TGTGCCAGCAGTTTCCGCAGGGAGGCCGGGGAGCTGTTTTTT	CASSFRREAGELFF	NA	14	TRBV28	TRBJ2-2	NA
TGCGCCAGCAGCTTGGCGACCGGGACAGCTAACTATGGCTACACCTTC	CASSLATGTANYGYTF	TRBD1	16	TRBV5-1	TRBJ1-2	once
TGTGCCAGCAGTGAAAGAGGGGGCTTGGGCTACACCTTC	CASSERGGLGYTF	TRBD1	13	TRBV6-1	TRBJ1-2	NA
TGTGCCAGCACATCCCTCGGGGTGGGATATGGCACTGAAGCTTTCTTT	CASTSLGVGYGTEAFF	NA	16	TRBV13	TRBJ1-1	once
TGCGCCAGCAGGGCGGGTAGGGGAAACACCATATATTTT	CASRAGRGNTIYF	NA	13	TRBV10-2	TRBJ1-3	NA
TGTGCCAGCAGCCACGCAGGACAGTATAATTCACCCCTCCACTTT	CASSHAGQYNSPLHF	NA	15	TRBV14	TRBJ1-6	NA
TGTGCCAGTAGTTCCTGGACAGGGAGTACCGGGGAGCTGTTTTTT	CASSSWTGSTGELFF	TRBD1	15	TRBV19	TRBJ2-2	NA
TGTGCCAGCAGCGTAGGGCGGCAGGGAGGCTACGAGCAGTACTTC	CASSVGRQGGYEQYF	NA	15	TRBV9	TRBJ2-7	NA